What follows describes a single TCR beta chain. This entry is derived from a study of Ad26.COV2.S vaccination and SARS-CoV-2 variants. Study in general: Donor was in the COV1001 Ad26.COV2.S trial arm.

The method was immunoSEQ multiplex PCR; TCRdb's version includes in-frame clones alone and lacks a portion of them. The sample lists about 400,000 clones, 75% to 90% seen once, with under 2% in the top ten. As to treatment: some 20 received Ad26.COV2.S at low or high dose, single or two shots; roughly five received placebo; per-sample allocation not given. The samples date from day 63 after the first vaccine or placebo injection. Looked up from germline, CDR1 is KGHSH and CDR2 is LQKENI. The CDR3 extends over 15 amino acids. Between the trimmed V and J ends, which lost 7 bases and 4 bases, there was a span of 18 bases.

The sample consisted of peripheral blood, taken in a trial of Ad26.COV2.S vaccine versus placebo. The receptor was derived from a person between 18 and 60 years old who received the Ad26.COV2.S COVID-19 vaccine or a placebo. The chain recombines TRBV18 with TRBJ2-3, with D perhaps matching TRBD2 (5 bases). The CDR3, as DNA: TGTGCCAGCTTTAGCGAACCCCAGAGGGCAGATACGCAGTATTTT. Translation: CASFSEPQRADTQYF.